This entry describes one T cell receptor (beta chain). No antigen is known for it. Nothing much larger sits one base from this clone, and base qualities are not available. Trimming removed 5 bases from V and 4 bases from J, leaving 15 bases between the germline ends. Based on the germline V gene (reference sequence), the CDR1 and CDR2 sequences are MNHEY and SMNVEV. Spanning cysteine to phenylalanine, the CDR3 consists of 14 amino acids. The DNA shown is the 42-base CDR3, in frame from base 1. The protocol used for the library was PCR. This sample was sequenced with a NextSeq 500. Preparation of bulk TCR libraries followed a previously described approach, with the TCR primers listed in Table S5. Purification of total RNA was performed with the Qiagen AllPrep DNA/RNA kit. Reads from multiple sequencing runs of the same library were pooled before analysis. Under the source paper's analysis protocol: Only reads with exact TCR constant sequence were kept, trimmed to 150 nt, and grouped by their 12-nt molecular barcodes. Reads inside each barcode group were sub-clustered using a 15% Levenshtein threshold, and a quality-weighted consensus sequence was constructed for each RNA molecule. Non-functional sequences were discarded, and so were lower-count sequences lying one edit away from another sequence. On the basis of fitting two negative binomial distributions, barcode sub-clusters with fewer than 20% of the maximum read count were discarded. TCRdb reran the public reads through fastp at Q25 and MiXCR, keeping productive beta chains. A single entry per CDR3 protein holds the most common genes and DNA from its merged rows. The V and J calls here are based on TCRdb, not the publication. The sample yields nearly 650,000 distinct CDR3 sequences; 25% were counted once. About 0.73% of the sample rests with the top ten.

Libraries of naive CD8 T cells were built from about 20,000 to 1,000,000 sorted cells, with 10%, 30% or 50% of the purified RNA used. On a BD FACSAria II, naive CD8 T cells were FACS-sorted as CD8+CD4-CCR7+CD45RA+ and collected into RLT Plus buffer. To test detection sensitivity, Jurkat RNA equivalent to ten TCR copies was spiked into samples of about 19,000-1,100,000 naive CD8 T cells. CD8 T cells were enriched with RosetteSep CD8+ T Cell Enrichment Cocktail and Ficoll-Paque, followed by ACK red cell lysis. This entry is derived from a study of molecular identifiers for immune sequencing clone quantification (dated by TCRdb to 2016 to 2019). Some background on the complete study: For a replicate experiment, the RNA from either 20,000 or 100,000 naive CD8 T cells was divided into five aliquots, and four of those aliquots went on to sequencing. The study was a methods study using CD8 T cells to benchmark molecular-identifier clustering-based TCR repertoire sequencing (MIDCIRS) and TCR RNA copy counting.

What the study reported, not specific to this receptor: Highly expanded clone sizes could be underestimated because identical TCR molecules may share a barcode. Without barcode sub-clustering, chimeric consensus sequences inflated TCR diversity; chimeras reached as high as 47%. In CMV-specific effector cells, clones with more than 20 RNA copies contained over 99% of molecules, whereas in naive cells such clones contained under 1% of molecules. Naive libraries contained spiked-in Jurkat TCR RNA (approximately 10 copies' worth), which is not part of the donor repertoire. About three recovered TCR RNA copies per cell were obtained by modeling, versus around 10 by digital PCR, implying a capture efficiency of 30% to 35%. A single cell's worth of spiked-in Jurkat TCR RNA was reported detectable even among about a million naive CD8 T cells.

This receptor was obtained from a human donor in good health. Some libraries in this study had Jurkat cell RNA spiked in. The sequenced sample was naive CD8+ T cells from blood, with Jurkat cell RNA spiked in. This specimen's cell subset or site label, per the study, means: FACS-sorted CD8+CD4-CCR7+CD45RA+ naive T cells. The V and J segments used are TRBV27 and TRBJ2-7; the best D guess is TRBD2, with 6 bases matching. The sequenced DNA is TGTGCCAGCAGTCCTATAGCGGAAGGTTACGAGCAGTACTTC. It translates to CASSPIAEGYEQYF.